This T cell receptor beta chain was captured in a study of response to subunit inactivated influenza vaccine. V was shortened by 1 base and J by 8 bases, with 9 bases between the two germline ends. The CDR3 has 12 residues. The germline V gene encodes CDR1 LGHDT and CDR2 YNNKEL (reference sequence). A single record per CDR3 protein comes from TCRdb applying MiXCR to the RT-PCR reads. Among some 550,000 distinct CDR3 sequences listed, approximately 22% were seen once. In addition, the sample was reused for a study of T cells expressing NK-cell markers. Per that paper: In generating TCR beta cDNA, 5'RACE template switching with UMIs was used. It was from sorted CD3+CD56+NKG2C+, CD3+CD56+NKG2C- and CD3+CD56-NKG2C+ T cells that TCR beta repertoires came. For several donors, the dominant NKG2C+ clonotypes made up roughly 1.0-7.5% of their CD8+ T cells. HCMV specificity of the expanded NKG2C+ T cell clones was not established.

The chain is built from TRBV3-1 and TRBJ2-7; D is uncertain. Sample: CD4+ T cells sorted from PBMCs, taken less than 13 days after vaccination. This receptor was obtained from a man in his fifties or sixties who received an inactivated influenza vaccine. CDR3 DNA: TGTGCCAGCAGCCAAGCGCTGCACAAGCAGTACTTC. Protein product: CASSQALHKQYF.